The 10 T cell receptor beta chains below come from one sample, sequenced in a study of blood T cell repertoires in COVID-19. Clones were sequenced by immunoSEQ multiplex PCR, and TCRdb holds only the in-frame ones, with some missing. The sample holds 100,000 or so clones, 87% seen once. Sequencing was performed on peripheral blood. These receptors originate from a woman in her forties or fifties with COVID-19, enrolled during active disease.

V and J are TRBV4-2 and TRBJ2-7, with 8 bases matching TRBD2. From germline, CDR1 is LGHNA and CDR2 YNFKEQ. The CDR3 runs 12 residues. V dropped 1 base and J dropped 8; count of bases not matched to a gene: 1. The CDR3 loop is CASSQGTSKQYF. In DNA, the CDR3 is TGTGCCAGCAGCCAAGGGACTAGCAAGCAGTACTTC.

The chain is built from TRBV25-1 and TRBJ1-1; 9 nucleotides match TRBD1. CDR1 and CDR2 from the germline V gene are MGHDK and SYGVNS. Unmatched junction bases numbered 6, after V lost 5 bases and J lost 5 bases. The CDR3 spans 14 residues. The CDR3 region is CASSLQGAGTEAFF. The CDR3 region has the DNA TGTGCCAGCAGTTTACAGGGGGCGGGGACTGAAGCTTTCTTT.

The chain recombines TRBV5-5 with TRBJ2-6; D is unresolved. V was cut by 0 bases and J by 0 bases, with 13 bases left in between. CDR3 length equals 18 residues. Germline V CDR1 and CDR2: SGHKS, YYEKEE (reference sequence). CDR3 bases: TGTGCCAGCAGCTTGGTGCCCAACATAGCCTCTGGGGCCAACGTCCTGACTTTC. It is translated as CASSLVPNIASGANVLTF.

This clone was seen a handful of times. The V call is TRBV4-3, the J call TRBJ1-4; the D gene is possibly TRBD1 (5 bases). This CDR3 has 15 amino acids. Germline-derived CDR1 and CDR2 are LGHNA and YSLEER. Trimming left V 0 bases short and J 6 bases short, with 11 bases between. CDR3 residues: CASSQDRGTDEKLFF. CDR3 bases: TGCGCCAGCAGCCAAGATAGGGGAACGGATGAAAAACTGTTTTTT.

This chain links TRBV11-2 with TRBJ1-1, with 10 positions matching TRBD1. The CDR3 has 14 amino acids. Germline assignment: CDR1 SGHAT and CDR2 FQNNGV. Trimming at V came to 5 bases and at J to 4 bases, leaving 4 bases not matched to a gene. DNA of the CDR3: TGTGCCAGCAGCGCGGGACAGGGGAGCACTGAAGCTTTCTTT. Its translation: CASSAGQGSTEAFF. The full variable domain, completed using reference TRBV11-2 and TRBJ1-1, is EAGVAQSPRYKIIEKRQSVAFWCNPISGHATLYWYQQILGQGPKLLIQFQNNGVVDDSQLPKDRFSAERLKGVDSTLKIQPAKLEDSAVYLCASSAGQGSTEAFFGQGTRLTVV.

This rearrangement joins TRBV2 to TRBJ2-3, with a possible D match to TRBD1 (5 bases). The CDR3 length is 14 residues. In germline, CDR1 is SNHLY, CDR2 FYNNEI. The V and J ends lost 6 bases and 0 bases respectively, with 10 bases between them. This CDR3 is CASSRVTSTDTQYF. For the CDR3, the DNA is TGTGCCAGCAGCAGGGTAACTAGCACAGATACGCAGTATTTT.

The V and J genes are TRBV2 and TRBJ2-1; D is perhaps TRBD2 (5 bases). V lost 2 bases, J lost 7 bases, and 6 bases lay in between. Per germline, CDR1 SNHLY and CDR2 FYNNEI. The CDR3 spans 12 residues. The DNA for the CDR3 is TGTGCCAGCAGTGAACGGGAAAATGAGCAGTTCTTC. The encoded protein is CASSERENEQFF.

The J gene is TRBJ1-3, the V gene TRBV6-1; the D gene is possibly TRBD1 (5 bases). Germline V gives CDR1 MNHNS, CDR2 SASEGT. This CDR3 is built from 16 residues. Trimming removed 2 bases from V and 7 bases from J, with 18 bases in between. CDR3 sequence reads: CASSESDSPSRNTIYF. For the CDR3, the DNA is TGTGCCAGCAGTGAAAGCGACAGCCCCTCTAGGAACACCATATATTTT.

The chain recombines TRBV6-1 with TRBJ2-2; the D gene is possibly TRBD1 (6 bases). Germline values: CDR1 MNHNS, CDR2 SASEGT. V gave up 2 bases and J gave up 4 bases, with 14 bases separating them. The CDR3 has 16 amino acids. The DNA for the CDR3 is TGTGCCAGCAGTGAAAGTCCGGGGACACTCACCGGGGAGCTGTTTTTT. It codes for CASSESPGTLTGELFF.

The V call is TRBV20-1, the J call TRBJ2-1; D is unclear. Trimming removed 6 bases from V and 2 bases from J, with 5 bases in between. Per the germline V gene, CDR1 is DFQATT and CDR2 is SNEGSKA (reference sequence). The length of the CDR3 is 11 residues. DNA for the CDR3: TGCAGTGCCCAGGCCTACAATGAGCAGTTCTTC. Translation: CSAQAYNEQFF.